Described below is a single TCR beta chain sequence and its context. The target antigen is unknown. These data come from a study of cytomegalovirus exposure and HLA in healthy donors. Whole-study results and caveats: The listing of roughly 160 TCR beta chains classed them as cytomegalovirus-associated.

This PCR relied on a set of 60 Vbeta primers and 13 Jbeta primers. Sequencing used immunoSEQ multiplex PCR; TCRdb keeps in-frame clones, though not all of them. The sample shows 150,000 to 200,000 clones, around 80% of them seen only once. The CDR3 contains 15 residues. Germline V gives CDR1 SGHRS, CDR2 YFSETQ. The V end was cut by 4 bases, the J end by 0 bases, with 11 bases between. This clonotype was obtained from a male donor in good health and CMV-seropositive. The sequenced sample was PBMCs. This chain uses TRBV5-1 with TRBJ2-1; D is perhaps TRBD2 (6 bases). CDR3 sequence: CASSEDGSSYNEQFF. In nucleotides, the CDR3 is TGCGCCAGCAGCGAGGACGGGAGCTCCTACAATGAGCAGTTCTTC.